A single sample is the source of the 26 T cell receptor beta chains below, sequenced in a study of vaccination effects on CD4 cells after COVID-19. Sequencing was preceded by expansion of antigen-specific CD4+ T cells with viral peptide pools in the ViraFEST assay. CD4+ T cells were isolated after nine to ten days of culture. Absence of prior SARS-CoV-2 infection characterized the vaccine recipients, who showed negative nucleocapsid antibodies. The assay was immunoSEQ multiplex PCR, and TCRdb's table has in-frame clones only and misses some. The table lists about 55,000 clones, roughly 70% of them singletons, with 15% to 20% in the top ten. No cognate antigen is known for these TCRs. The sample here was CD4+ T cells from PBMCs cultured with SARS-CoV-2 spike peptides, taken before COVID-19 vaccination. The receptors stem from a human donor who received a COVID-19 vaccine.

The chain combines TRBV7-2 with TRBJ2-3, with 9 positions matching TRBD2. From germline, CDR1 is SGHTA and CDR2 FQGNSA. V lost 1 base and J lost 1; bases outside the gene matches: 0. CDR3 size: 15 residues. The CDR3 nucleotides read TGTGCCAGCAGCTTAGGCGGGGGGGGCACAGATACGCAGTATTTT. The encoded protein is CASSLGGGGTDTQYF.

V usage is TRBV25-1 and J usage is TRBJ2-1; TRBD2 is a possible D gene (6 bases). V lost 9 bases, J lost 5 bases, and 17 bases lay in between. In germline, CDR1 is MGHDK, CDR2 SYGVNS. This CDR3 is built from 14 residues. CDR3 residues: CARLGGRPHNEQFF. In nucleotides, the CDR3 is TGTGCCAGACTCGGGGGACGCCCCCACAATGAGCAGTTCTTC.

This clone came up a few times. The CDR3 coding sequence is TGTGCCAGCAGCTTTGGCAGCGAGAACACTGAAGCTTTCTTT. Protein sequence: CASSFGSENTEAFF. The chain is built from TRBV5-6 and TRBJ1-1, with unresolved D. This CDR3 region has 14 residues. Between the trimmed V and J ends, which lost 2 bases and 1 base, there was a span of 9 bases. From germline, CDR1 is SGHDT and CDR2 YYEEEE. The whole variable domain, remainder taken from reference TRBV5-6 and TRBJ1-1, is DAGVTQSPTHLIKTRGQQVTLRCSPKSGHDTVSWYQQALGQGPQFIFQYYEEEERQRGNFPDRFSGHQFPNYSSELNVNALLLGDSALYLCASSFGSENTEAFFGQGTRLTVV.

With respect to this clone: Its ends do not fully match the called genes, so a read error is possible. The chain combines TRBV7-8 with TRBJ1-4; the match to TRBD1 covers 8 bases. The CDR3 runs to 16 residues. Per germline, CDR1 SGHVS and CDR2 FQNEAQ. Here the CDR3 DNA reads TGTGCCAGCAGCTTAGCGGACAGGGCAACAAATGAAAAACTGTTTTTT. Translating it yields CASSLADRATNEKLFF.

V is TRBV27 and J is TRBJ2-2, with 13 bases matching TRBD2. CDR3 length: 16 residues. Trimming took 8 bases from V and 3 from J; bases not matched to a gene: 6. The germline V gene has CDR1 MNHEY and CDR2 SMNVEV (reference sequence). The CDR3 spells CASRTSGSLDTGELFF. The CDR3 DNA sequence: TGTGCCAGCCGGACTAGCGGGAGTTTGGACACCGGGGAGCTGTTTTTT.

CDR3 nucleotides: TGTGCCACCAGCGGGCGACCCAGGGGAAATTCACCCCTCCACTTT. This encodes CATSGRPRGNSPLHF. The chain employs TRBV15 and TRBJ1-6, with a possible D match to TRBD1 (6 bases). Trimming took 5 bases from V and 7 from J, leaving 15 bases between them. This CDR3 has 15 residues. Germline V gives CDR1 LNHNV, CDR2 YYDKDF (reference sequence).

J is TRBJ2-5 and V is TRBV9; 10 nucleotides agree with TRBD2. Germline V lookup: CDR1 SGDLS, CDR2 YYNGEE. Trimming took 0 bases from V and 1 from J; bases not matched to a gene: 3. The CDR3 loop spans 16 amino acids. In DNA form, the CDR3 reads TGTGCCAGCAGCGTAGAGGCTAGCGGGAGCCAAGAGACCCAGTACTTC. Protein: CASSVEASGSQETQYF.

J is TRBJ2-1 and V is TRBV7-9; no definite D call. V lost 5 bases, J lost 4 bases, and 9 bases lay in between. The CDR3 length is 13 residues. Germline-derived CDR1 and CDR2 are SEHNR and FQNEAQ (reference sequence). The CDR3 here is CASSPGQYNEQFF. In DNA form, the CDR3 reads TGTGCCAGCAGCCCGGGCCAATACAATGAGCAGTTCTTC.

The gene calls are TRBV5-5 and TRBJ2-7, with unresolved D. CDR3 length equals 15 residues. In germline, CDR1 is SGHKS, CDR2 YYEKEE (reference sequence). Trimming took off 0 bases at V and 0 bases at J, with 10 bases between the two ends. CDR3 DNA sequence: TGTGCCAGCAGCTTGGTAGTCGTGAGCTCCTACGAGCAGTACTTC. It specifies CASSLVVVSSYEQYF.

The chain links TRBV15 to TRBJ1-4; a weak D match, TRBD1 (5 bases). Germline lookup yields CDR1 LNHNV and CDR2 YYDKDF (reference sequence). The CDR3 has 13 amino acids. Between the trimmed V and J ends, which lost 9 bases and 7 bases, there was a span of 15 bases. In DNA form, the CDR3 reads TGTGCCACTGGGACCGTTGGGGGTGAAAAACTGTTTTTT. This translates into CATGTVGGEKLFF.

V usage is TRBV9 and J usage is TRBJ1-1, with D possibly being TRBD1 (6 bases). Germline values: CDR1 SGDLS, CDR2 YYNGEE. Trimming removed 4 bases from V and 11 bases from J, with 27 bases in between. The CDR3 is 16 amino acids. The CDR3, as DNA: TGTGCCAGCAGCCCCTCCCGAGCGGGGGGCTTAGGGAATGCTTTCTTT. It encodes CASSPSRAGGLGNAFF.

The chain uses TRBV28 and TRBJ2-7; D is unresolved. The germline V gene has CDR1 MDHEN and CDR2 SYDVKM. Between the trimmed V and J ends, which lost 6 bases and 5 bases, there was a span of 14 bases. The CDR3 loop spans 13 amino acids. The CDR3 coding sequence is TGTGCCAGCAGCCCTTCGGGTAGTGACGAGCAGTACTTC. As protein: CASSPSGSDEQYF.

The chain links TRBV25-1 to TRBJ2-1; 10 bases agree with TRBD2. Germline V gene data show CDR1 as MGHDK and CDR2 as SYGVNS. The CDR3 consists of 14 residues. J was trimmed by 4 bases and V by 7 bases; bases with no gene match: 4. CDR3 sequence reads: CASTGLAVYNEQFF. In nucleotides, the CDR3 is TGTGCCAGCACCGGACTAGCGGTATACAATGAGCAGTTCTTC. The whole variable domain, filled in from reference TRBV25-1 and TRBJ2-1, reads EADIYQTPRYLVIGTGKKITLECSQTMGHDKMYWYQQDPGMELHLIHYSYGVNSTEKGDLSSESTVSRIRTEHFPLTLESARPSHTSQYLCASTGLAVYNEQFFGPGTRLTVL.

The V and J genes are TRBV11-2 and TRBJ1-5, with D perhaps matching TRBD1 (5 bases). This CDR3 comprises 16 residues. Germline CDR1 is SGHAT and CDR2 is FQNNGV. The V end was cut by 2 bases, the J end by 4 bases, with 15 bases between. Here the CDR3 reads CASSLWSGPSNQPQHF. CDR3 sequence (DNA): TGTGCCAGCAGCTTATGGTCGGGACCGAGTAATCAGCCCCAGCATTTT.

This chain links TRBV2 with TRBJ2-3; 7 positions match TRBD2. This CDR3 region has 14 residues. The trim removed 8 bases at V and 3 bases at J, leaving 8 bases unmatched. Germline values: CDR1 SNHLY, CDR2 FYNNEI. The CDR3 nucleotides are TGTGCCAGCTCAGATGCGGGAGTGACAGATACGCAGTATTTT. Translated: CASSDAGVTDTQYF.

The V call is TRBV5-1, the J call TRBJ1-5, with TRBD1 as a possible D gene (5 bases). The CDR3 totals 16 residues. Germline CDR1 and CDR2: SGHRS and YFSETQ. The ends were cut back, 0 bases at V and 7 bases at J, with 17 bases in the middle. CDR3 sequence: CASSLVGTVKPQPQHF. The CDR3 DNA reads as TGCGCCAGCAGCTTGGTGGGGACCGTCAAACCCCAGCCCCAGCATTTT.

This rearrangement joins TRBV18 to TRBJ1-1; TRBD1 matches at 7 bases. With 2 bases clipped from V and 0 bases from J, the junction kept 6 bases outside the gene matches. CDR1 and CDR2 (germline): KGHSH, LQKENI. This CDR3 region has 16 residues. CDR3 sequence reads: CASSPTRGTMNTEAFF. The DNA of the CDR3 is TGTGCCAGCTCACCAACCAGGGGGACTATGAACACTGAAGCTTTCTTT.

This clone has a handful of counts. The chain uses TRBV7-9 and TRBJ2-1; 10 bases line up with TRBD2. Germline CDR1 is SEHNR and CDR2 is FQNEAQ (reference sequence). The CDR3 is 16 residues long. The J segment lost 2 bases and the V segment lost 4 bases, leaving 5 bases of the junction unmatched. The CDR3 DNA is TGTGCCAGCAGCTCGCTCACTAGCGGGACCTACAATGAGCAGTTCTTC. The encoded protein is CASSSLTSGTYNEQFF. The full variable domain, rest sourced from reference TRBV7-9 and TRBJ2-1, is DTGVSQNPRHKITKRGQNVTFRCDPISEHNRLYWYRQTLGQGPEFLTYFQNEAQLEKSRLLSDRFSAERPKGSFSTLEIQRTEQGDSAMYLCASSSLTSGTYNEQFFGPGTRLTVL.

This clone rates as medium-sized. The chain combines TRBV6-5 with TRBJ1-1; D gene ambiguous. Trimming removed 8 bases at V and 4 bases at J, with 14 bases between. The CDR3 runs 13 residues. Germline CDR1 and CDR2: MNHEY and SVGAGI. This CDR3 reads CASRVATGTEAFF. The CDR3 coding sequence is TGTGCCAGCCGGGTCGCGACGGGCACTGAAGCTTTCTTT.

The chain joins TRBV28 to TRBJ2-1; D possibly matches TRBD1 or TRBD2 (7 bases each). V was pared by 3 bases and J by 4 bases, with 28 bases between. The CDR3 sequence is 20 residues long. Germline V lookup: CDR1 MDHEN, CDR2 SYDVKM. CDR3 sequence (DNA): TGTGCCAGCAGTTTCCCTACCAATCTACTCAGGCAGGGGGGGTACAATGAGCAGTTCTTC. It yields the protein CASSFPTNLLRQGGYNEQFF.

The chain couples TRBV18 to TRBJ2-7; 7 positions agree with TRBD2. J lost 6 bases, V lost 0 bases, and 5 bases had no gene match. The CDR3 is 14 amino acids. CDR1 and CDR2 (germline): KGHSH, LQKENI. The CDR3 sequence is CASSPPGGAGEQYF. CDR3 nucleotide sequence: TGTGCCAGCTCACCACCGGGAGGGGCCGGCGAGCAGTACTTC.

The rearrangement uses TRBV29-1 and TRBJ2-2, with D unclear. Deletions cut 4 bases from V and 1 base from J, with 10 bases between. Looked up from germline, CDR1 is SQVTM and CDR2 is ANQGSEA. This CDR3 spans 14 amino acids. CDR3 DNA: TGCAGCGTTGCCCCGGGCGGGAACACCGGGGAGCTGTTTTTT. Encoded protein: CSVAPGGNTGELFF.

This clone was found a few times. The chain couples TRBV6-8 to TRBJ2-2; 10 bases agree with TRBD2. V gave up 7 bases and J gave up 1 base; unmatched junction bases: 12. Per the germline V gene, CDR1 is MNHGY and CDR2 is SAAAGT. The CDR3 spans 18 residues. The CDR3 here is CASTPTSGMGENTGELFF. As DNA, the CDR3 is TGTGCCAGCACCCCCACTAGCGGGATGGGGGAGAACACCGGGGAGCTGTTTTTT.

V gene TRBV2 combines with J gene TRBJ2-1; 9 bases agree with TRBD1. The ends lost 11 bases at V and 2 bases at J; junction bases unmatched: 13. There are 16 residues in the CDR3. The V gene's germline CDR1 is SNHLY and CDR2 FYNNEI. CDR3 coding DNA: TGTGCCTTACTCAAGGGAGGACAGGGGACCTACAATGAGCAGTTCTTC. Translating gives CALLKGGQGTYNEQFF. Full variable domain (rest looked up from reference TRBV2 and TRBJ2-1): EPEVTQTPSHQVTQMGQEVILRCVPISNHLYFYWYRQILGQKVEFLVSFYNNEISEKSEIFDDQFSVERPDGSNFTLKIRSTKLEDSAMYFCALLKGGQGTYNEQFFGPGTRLTVL.

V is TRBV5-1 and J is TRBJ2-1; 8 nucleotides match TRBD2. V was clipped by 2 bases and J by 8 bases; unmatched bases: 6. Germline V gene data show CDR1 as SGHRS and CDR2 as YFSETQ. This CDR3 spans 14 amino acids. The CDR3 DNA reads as TGCGCCAGCAGCTTACGGGGGGGCATCGATGAGCAGTTCTTC. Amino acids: CASSLRGGIDEQFF.

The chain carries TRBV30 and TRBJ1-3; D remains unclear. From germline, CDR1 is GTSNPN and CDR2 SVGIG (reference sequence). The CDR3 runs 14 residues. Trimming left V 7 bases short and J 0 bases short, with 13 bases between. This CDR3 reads CASSGSFSGNTIYF. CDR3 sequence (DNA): TGTGCCTCCTCCGGGTCTTTCTCTGGAAACACCATATATTTT.